A single T cell receptor (beta chain) is shown here with its context. What it binds is unknown. This entry belongs to a study of beta chain features in type 1 diabetes. At the level of the study: In all, around 99 million sorted cells from all samples were analyzed. Study results and limitations: Reduced insertions and increased deletions marked VDJ junctions in type 1 diabetes patients. There was a moderate but significant shortening of TCRB CDR3s in all four CD4+ subsets of Type 1 diabetes patients. The naive, central memory and Treg TCRB repertoires of patients appeared to be more similar to one another than those of healthy donors.

Expressed TCRB transcripts were sequenced because the entire RNA isolate underwent reverse transcription. There were 3 million to 4 million reads on average in the naive, central memory and regulatory T cell samples. TCRdb keeps only in-frame clones here, not all; method: immunoSEQ multiplex PCR. The top ten hold around 0.12% of the sample, which has around 650,000 clones, about an eighth seen once. V gave up 0 bases and J gave up 6 bases, with 9 bases separating them. This CDR3 is built from 14 residues. Germline V gene lookup returns CDR1 SGHTA and CDR2 FQGNSA. The chain carries TRBV7-2 and TRBJ2-1, with D uncertain. The clonotype was recovered from a man aged 30 to 39 with type 1 diabetes. The sample consisted of naive CD4+ T cells from blood. The CDR3 DNA reads TGTGCCAGCAGCTTAGCGGTCGGCAGCAATGAGCAGTTCTTC. Protein: CASSLAVGSNEQFF.